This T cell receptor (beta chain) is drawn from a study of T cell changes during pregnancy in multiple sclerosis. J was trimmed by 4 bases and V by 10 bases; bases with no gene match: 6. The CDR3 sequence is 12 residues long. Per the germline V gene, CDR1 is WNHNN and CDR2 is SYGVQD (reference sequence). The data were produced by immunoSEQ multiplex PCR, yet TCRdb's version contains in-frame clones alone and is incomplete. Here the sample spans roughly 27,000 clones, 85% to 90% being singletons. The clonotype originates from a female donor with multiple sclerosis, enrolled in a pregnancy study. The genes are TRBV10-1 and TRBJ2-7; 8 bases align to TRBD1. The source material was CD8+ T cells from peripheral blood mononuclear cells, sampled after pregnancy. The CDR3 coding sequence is TGCGCCATCAGGACAGGGTTTTACGAGCAGTACTTC. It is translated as CAIRTGFYEQYF.